These 23 T cell receptor beta chains originate from one sample sequenced in a study of blood T cell repertoires in COVID-19. The method was immunoSEQ multiplex PCR; TCRdb's version includes in-frame clones alone and lacks a portion of them. The repertoire holds about 63,000 clones, with around nine tenths as singletons. The sample taken for sequencing was peripheral blood. These receptor sequences come from an elderly woman with acute or convalescent COVID-19.

This chain uses TRBV11-2 with TRBJ1-2; D is uncertain. V dropped 6 bases and J dropped 8 bases, with 10 bases sitting between them. The CDR3 covers 11 residues. The germline V gene has CDR1 SGHAT and CDR2 FQNNGV. In nucleotides, the CDR3 is TGTGCCAGCAGTCCTGGTAGCGGCTACACCTTC. Protein: CASSPGSGYTF.

The chain links TRBV5-1 to TRBJ1-6; TRBD1 might be the D (5 bases). This CDR3 is 17 amino acids long. Germline lookup yields CDR1 SGHRS and CDR2 YFSETQ. V was trimmed by 4 bases and J by 9 bases, leaving 23 bases between them. CDR3 loop: CASSLSQRGAGRSPLHF. The DNA of the CDR3 is TGCGCCAGCAGCCTCTCCCAACGCGGGGCAGGGCGTTCACCCCTCCACTTT. The entire variable domain, with the rest obtained from reference TRBV5-1 and TRBJ1-6, is as follows: KAGVTQTPRYLIKTRGQQVTLSCSPISGHRSVSWYQQTPGQGLQFLFEYFSETQRNKGNFPGRFSGRQFSNSRSEMNVSTLELGDSALYLCASSLSQRGAGRSPLHFGNGTRLTVT.

The chain recombines TRBV6-5 with TRBJ1-2; TRBD1 agrees at 9 bases. The CDR3 has 13 residues. Germline values: CDR1 MNHEY, CDR2 SVGAGI. The J segment lost 8 bases and the V segment lost 9 bases, leaving 10 bases of the junction unmatched. The CDR3 sequence is CASVPGTGKGYTF. CDR3 in DNA: TGTGCCAGTGTCCCCGGGACAGGGAAAGGCTACACCTTC.

This rearrangement joins TRBV11-2 to TRBJ1-3, with 7 bases aligning to TRBD1. This CDR3 is built from 15 residues. V dropped 0 bases and J dropped 8; count of bases not matched to a gene: 7. Germline assignment: CDR1 SGHAT and CDR2 FQNNGV. In DNA form, the CDR3 reads TGTGCCAGCAGCTTAGAGGGGGACAGAGCTTACACCATATATTTT. Its translation: CASSLEGDRAYTIYF.

The chain joins TRBV11-3 to TRBJ1-4; 8 bases map to TRBD1. V was pared by 5 bases and J by 16 bases, with 6 bases of the junction left unmatched. The CDR3 spans 11 residues. Germline V lookup: CDR1 SGHNT, CDR2 YENEEA. This chain's CDR3 is CASSPPGGRFF. The CDR3 DNA is TGTGCCAGCAGCCCCCCAGGGGGCCGGTTTTTT.

V and J are TRBV7-9 and TRBJ2-7; D remains unclear. Trimming cost V 5 bases and J 3 bases, with 8 bases left between them. The CDR3 runs to 12 residues. Germline V CDR1 and CDR2: SEHNR, FQNEAQ (reference sequence). As DNA, the CDR3 is TGTGCCAGCAGCCTTAGTGGCTACGAGCAGTACTTC. It yields the protein CASSLSGYEQYF.

The rearrangement links TRBV7-8 to TRBJ2-7, with D tentatively TRBD1 (6 bases). The CDR3 spans 14 residues. The V end was cut by 4 bases, the J end by 6 bases, with 16 bases between. Germline V gives CDR1 SGHVS, CDR2 FQNEAQ. The CDR3 DNA is TGTGCCAGCAGCTCTCGCCTGGGGGCGAGCGAGCAGTACTTC. It encodes CASSSRLGASEQYF.

The J gene is TRBJ1-3, the V gene TRBV2; D ambiguous. V gave up 0 bases and J gave up 5 bases, with 5 bases separating them. Germline CDR1 SNHLY, CDR2 FYNNEI. This CDR3 has 13 amino acids. CDR3 in amino acids: CASSEASRNTIYF. CDR3 sequence (DNA): TGTGCCAGCAGTGAAGCGTCAAGAAACACCATATATTTT. Looking up the rest from reference TRBV2 and TRBJ1-3 gives the full variable domain: EPEVTQTPSHQVTQMGQEVILRCVPISNHLYFYWYRQILGQKVEFLVSFYNNEISEKSEIFDDQFSVERPDGSNFTLKIRSTKLEDSAMYFCASSEASRNTIYFGEGSWLTVV.

The rearrangement joins TRBV11-2 to TRBJ1-1; TRBD1 agrees at 9 bases. Per the germline V gene, CDR1 is SGHAT and CDR2 is FQNNGV. Losses at the gene ends were 5 bases for V and 6 bases for J; bases not matched to a gene: 13. The CDR3 spans 16 residues. Written as DNA, the CDR3 is TGTGCCAGCAGCCCCGGACAGGGGAGGGGTTACGCTGAAGCTTTCTTT. This translates into CASSPGQGRGYAEAFF.

V gene TRBV6-5 combines with J gene TRBJ1-5, with a weak D call TRBD1 (5 bases). The V end was cut by 2 bases, the J end by 2 bases, with 10 bases between. The length of the CDR3 is 15 residues. Per the germline V gene, CDR1 is MNHEY and CDR2 is SVGAGI. CDR3 loop: CASSYTGGGNQPQHF. The CDR3 DNA reads TGTGCCAGCAGTTACACGGGAGGGGGCAATCAGCCCCAGCATTTT.

Here the CDR3 reads CASRTGDNSPLHF. DNA for the CDR3: TGTGCCAGTAGGACAGGGGATAATTCACCCCTCCACTTT. The chain has TRBV19 and TRBJ1-6; 8 nucleotides agree with TRBD1. V was clipped by 6 bases and J by 5 bases; unmatched bases: 0. Germline CDR1 and CDR2: LNHDA and SQIVND (reference sequence). This CDR3 is 13 amino acids long.

The chain carries TRBV6-2 or TRBV6-3 and TRBJ1-5; 7 bases fit TRBD1. Germline V gives CDR1 MNHEY, CDR2 SVGEGT. CDR3 length: 14 amino acids. V lost 0 bases, J lost 7 bases, and 3 bases stayed unmatched. The CDR3 region is CASSYSTGIQPQHF. The DNA of the CDR3 is TGTGCCAGCAGTTACTCGACAGGGATACAGCCCCAGCATTTT.

The chain is built from TRBV29-1 and TRBJ2-3, with D perhaps TRBD1 (5 bases). The germline V gene has CDR1 SQVTM and CDR2 ANQGSEA. The ends were cut back, 5 bases at V and 5 bases at J, with 14 bases in the middle. The CDR3 runs 13 residues. The CDR3 DNA sequence: TGCAGCGTTCTGACACAGGTTCAAGATACGCAGTATTTT. Translation: CSVLTQVQDTQYF.

This chain connects TRBV19 to TRBJ1-1, with 11 bases that match TRBD1. The junction had 5 bases not matched to a gene; V was cut back by 3 bases and J by 5 bases. The CDR3 sequence is 15 residues long. Germline loops: CDR1 LNHDA, CDR2 SQIVND (reference sequence). CDR3 coding DNA: TGTGCCAGTAGTATTGGACAGGGGGCGATAACTGAAGCTTTCTTT. It encodes CASSIGQGAITEAFF. Together with reference TRBV19 and TRBJ1-1, the CDR3 gives the full variable domain: DGGITQSPKYLFRKEGQNVTLSCEQNLNHDAMYWYRQDPGQGLRLIYYSQIVNDFQKGDIAEGYSVSREKKESFPLTVTSAQKNPTAFYLCASSIGQGAITEAFFGQGTRLTVV.

The chain employs TRBV19 and TRBJ1-6, with 9 bases aligning to TRBD1. In germline, CDR1 is LNHDA, CDR2 SQIVND (reference sequence). CDR3 length: 14 residues. V gave up 2 bases and J gave up 11 bases; unmatched junction bases: 4. In DNA form, the CDR3 reads TGTGCCAGTAGTATACCGGGACAGGGTGCACCCCTCCACTTT. Translating gives CASSIPGQGAPLHF.

This clone was detected only a few times. This chain joins TRBV4-1 and TRBJ1-2, with D possibly matching TRBD1 (5 bases). V was shortened by 0 bases and J by 4 bases, with 21 bases between the two germline ends. Germline-derived CDR1 and CDR2 are MGHRA and YSYEKL. The CDR3 extends over 18 amino acids. CDR3 residues: CASSQDPSGPWGGYGYTF. CDR3 DNA: TGCGCCAGCAGCCAAGATCCTTCCGGACCTTGGGGCGGCTATGGCTACACCTTC.

The chain is built from TRBV5-1 and TRBJ2-3; 12 bases are shared with TRBD2. CDR3 length equals 15 residues. V trimming: 3 bases; J trimming: 3 bases; junction bases outside the gene matches: 2. Germline CDR1 and CDR2: SGHRS and YFSETQ. The CDR3 DNA follows: TGCGCCAGCAGCTCGGGACTAGCGGGTACAGATACGCAGTATTTT. Residues: CASSSGLAGTDTQYF.

The CDR3 DNA sequence: TGCGCCAGCAGCTTGTTTGCGGGGGGGAACACAGATACGCAGTATTTT. It yields the protein CASSLFAGGNTDTQYF. This chain uses TRBV5-1 with TRBJ2-3; 9 bases line up with TRBD2. The CDR3 has 16 residues. The V and J ends lost 1 base and 2 bases, in that order; junction bases with no gene match: 5. Germline values: CDR1 SGHRS, CDR2 YFSETQ.

This rearrangement joins TRBV19 to TRBJ2-2, with TRBD1 matching 7 bases. The length of the CDR3 is 15 residues. Germline CDR1 and CDR2: LNHDA and SQIVND (reference sequence). J gave up 7 bases and V 4 bases, and 9 bases lay outside the gene matches. The CDR3 DNA sequence: TGTGCCAGTAGTACCCAGGGGGTGAGGGTCGGGGAGCTGTTTTTT. It codes for CASSTQGVRVGELFF.

J is TRBJ1-1 and V is TRBV5-1; D might be TRBD1 (5 bases). CDR1 is SGHRS and CDR2 is YFSETQ in the germline V gene. The CDR3 has 12 amino acids. Trimming took 3 bases from V and 8 from J, leaving 11 bases between them. This CDR3 is CASSYDTGEAFF. DNA of the CDR3: TGCGCCAGCAGCTACGACACAGGAGAAGCTTTCTTT.

V gene TRBV28 combines with J gene TRBJ1-5; D perhaps matches TRBD1 (5 bases). This CDR3 has 16 amino acids. V lost 5 bases, J lost 11 bases, and 25 bases lay in between. Germline V gives CDR1 MDHEN, CDR2 SYDVKM. In DNA form, the CDR3 reads TGTGCCAGCAGTCTAACTTATCGGGGGTCGAGGGACGCCCAGCATTTT. Amino acid sequence: CASSLTYRGSRDAQHF.

This clone appeared a few times. The genes are TRBV2 and TRBJ1-5; tentatively, D is TRBD1 (5 bases). This CDR3 contains 15 residues. Germline V gene lookup returns CDR1 SNHLY and CDR2 FYNNEI. Trimming left V 2 bases short and J 1 base short, with 9 bases between. CDR3 region: CASSEQTVSNQPQHF. The CDR3 nucleotides read TGTGCCAGCAGTGAACAGACAGTCAGCAATCAGCCCCAGCATTTT.

The table lists this clone with a count of one. CDR3 sequence reads: CASSDPTGSYEQYF. For the CDR3, the DNA is TGTGCCAGCAGTGACCCGACAGGGTCCTACGAGCAGTACTTC. This rearrangement joins TRBV6-1 to TRBJ2-7; TRBD1 matches at 7 bases. This CDR3 is 14 amino acids long. In germline, CDR1 is MNHNS, CDR2 SASEGT. V lost 3 bases, J lost 1 base, and 3 bases stayed unmatched.